This T cell receptor (beta chain) is drawn from a study of human T cells and chemical hapten exposure (dated by TCRdb to the early 2020s). Concerning the study at large: For sensitization, 2% DPC in acetone was applied to a roughly 2 cm by roughly 2 cm area of upper inner arm skin. Throughout the study period of around 24 weeks, patients also received therapeutic DPC doses to the scalp every week. Patch tests used Finn chambers with 0.01% DPC on the upper back, scored after 6 days by International Contact Dermatitis Research Group standards. Most of the patients in the cohort were female, and the cohort covered alopecia areata with under or over 50% scalp involvement, alopecia totalis and alopecia universalis. Libraries were pooled for sequencing, and per-sample TCR yields varied mainly because of small differences in library volumes within the pool. Peripheral blood TCR repertoire changes were tracked in vivo in alopecia patients during primary and secondary sensitization to the hapten diphenylcyclopropenone (DPC). Blood samples were taken from patients before sensitization (week 0) and then at 2, 6 and about 24 weeks after DPC sensitization. Blood for TCR sequencing was provided by twenty-nine alopecia patients at one to four time points (pre-sensitization, 2, 6 and 24 weeks).

Libraries were prepared through RACE. Instrument on record: NextSeq 500. Library preparation attached unique molecular identifiers to individual cDNA molecules for quantitative, reproducible TCR counting. Each blood RNA sample was used to sequence both TCR alpha and TCR beta chains. As for how the authors treated the data: Samples had a median of roughly 99,000 TCRs, with a range from roughly 23,224 to 700,000. The Decombinator software suite was used to annotate V, J and CDR3 in the TCR reads. For PS versus PT1 abundance plots, all samples were subsampled to the same number of TCRs (28,000). Expanded TCRs were defined as absent before sensitization and observed at least eight times at the 2-week time point. TCRdb itself trimmed the public reads at Q25 with fastp, ran MiXCR and retained productive beta chains. Entries that share a CDR3 protein sequence are merged under the most common genes and DNA. It is TCRdb's table, rather than the study itself, that gives the V and J calls and clone size. The sample includes more than 75,000 distinct CDR3 sequences, with about 9.4% observed a single time. Of the sample, under 2.5% falls within the top ten clones.

Points the paper makes about the study in general: DPC sensitization did not change the number of TCRs with a frequency above 1 in 1000, and there was no evidence of changes in global repertoire structure. Repeated subsampling changed both the strength of the expansion versus patch-test correlation and the threshold at which the correlation became significant. Expanded TCRs formed significantly more large CDR3 similarity clusters than pre-sensitization or healthy control sets, consistent with antigen-driven responses. The number of PT1 expanded TCRs positively correlated with patch test score, significant at thresholds 8, 16 and 32 but not 4. All patients had alopecia, a presumed autoimmune disease, so their immune response might differ from that of healthy individuals.

In light of the paper, this sample's time point label describes: patch test 2, 6 weeks after DPC sensitization. What the treatment or condition label conveys for this sample: therapeutic diphenylcyclopropenone sensitization with weekly scalp DPC. At every patch-test visit, the blood draw took place before the patch test was put on. Patients were eligible if aged 18 to 70, diagnosed with alopecia and judged suitable for DPC therapy, and pregnant patients were excluded. Unfractionated whole blood was collected in Tempus Blood RNA tubes, and total RNA was extracted from that blood. This clonotype was seen a handful of times. Its antigen target is currently unknown. Base qualities are not provided; no much larger clone lies one nucleotide away. The material was whole blood, obtained in connection with sensitization to the hapten diphenylcyclopropenone (DPC). This receptor was obtained from a woman aged 25 to 45 with alopecia areata. Some clones in this sample may be carry-over from other donors' samples.

CDR3 reads: CSARGLGELFF. The DNA sequence follows: TGCAGTGCTAGAGGGCTCGGGGAGCTGTTTTTT. The rearrangement joined TRBV20-1 to TRBJ2-2; the D segment cannot be called with confidence. V is clipped by 1 base and J by 7 bases, and the sequence between their germline boundaries is 4 bases long. CDR1 DFQATT and CDR2 SNEGSKA were looked up in the germline V gene (reference sequence). The cysteine opens and the phenylalanine closes a CDR3 of 11 amino acids. Only the CDR3 portion is preserved as DNA: 33 bases, with reading frame beginning at the first base.